This T cell receptor (beta chain) was profiled in a study of precursors of human CD4 cytotoxic T cells (dated by TCRdb to 2017 to 2018). About the investigation overall: In total, CD4+ memory subsets from some 13 donors went into the bulk TCR-seq analysis. Sequences for both the TCRalpha and TCRbeta chains came out of the TCR-seq analysis of some 14 donors (table S7).

The sample was run on an Illumina MiSeq. As for the authors' bioinformatics: Repertoire diversity was measured with the Shannon-Wiener index computed in VDJtools. Expanded TCRbeta clonotypes were defined as those with a clonotype frequency of at least 3. The public sequencing data were trimmed at Q25 with fastp and processed into clonotypes with MiXCR by TCRdb, which kept only in-frame beta chains. Entries that share a CDR3 protein sequence are merged under the most common genes and DNA. TCRdb, rather than the study authors, made the V and J calls. The sample includes 500 or so distinct CDR3 sequences, with about 15% observed a single time. 9.5% to 15% of the sample is held by the ten biggest clonotypes. Study-wide findings and limitations: Only about 95% of the 14 donors were included in some of the bulk TCR-seq comparisons, which suggests that not every subset was available for every donor. A bigger share of IL-7Rhigh TEMRA clonotypes consisted of expanded effector clonotypes than was the case for TEM or TCM clonotypes. Compared with the TCM and TEM subsets, the IL-7Rhigh and IL-7R- TEMRA subsets had more restricted TCR repertoires, marked by lower diversity and more expanded clonotypes. The authors noted that a human observational design cannot definitively establish the direction of differentiation between precursor and effector cells.

To test a precursor-effector relationship among CD4 cytotoxic T cells, bulk UMI-based TCR sequencing was performed on four sorted CD4+ memory subsets (TCM, TEM, IL-7Rhigh TEMRA, IL-7R- TEMRA). The cells came from peripheral blood mononuclear cells that had been isolated from human blood. The CDR3 contains 13 residues, cysteine and phenylalanine counted. Just the 39-base CDR3 DNA is kept, in frame starting at base 1. The junction carries 17 bases between V and J, which are trimmed by 10 bases and 5 bases respectively. CDR1 and CDR2 were assigned from the germline V gene as MGHDK and SYGVNS. Details on this clonotype: Its antigen has not been determined. No quality values exist for individual bases; no much larger clone is one base distant.

The sequence came from a human donor in good health. The sample was memory CD4+ T cells from blood (PBMCs). The chain uses TRBV25-1 and TRBJ2-5, with an unclear D gene assignment. The DNA is as follows: TGTGCCATCAACGTCCGGAACTGCGAGACCCAGTACTTC. Its protein reads: CAINVRNCETQYF.